These 10 T cell receptor beta chains originate from one sample sequenced in a study of cytomegalovirus exposure and HLA in healthy donors. The PCR contained 60 Vbeta and 13 Jbeta primers. The protocol was immunoSEQ multiplex PCR, while the TCRdb copy is restricted to in-frame clones and leaves out a portion. The profile shows approximately 170,000 clones, roughly two thirds of them singletons. Sequencing input: PBMCs. These receptors all stem from a woman aged 40 to 50 in good health and CMV-seropositive.

This CDR3 is CASSTTGGETQYF. DNA for the CDR3: TGTGCCAGCAGCACAACGGGGGGTGAGACCCAGTACTTC. The chain combines TRBV7-2 with TRBJ2-5, with 7 bases aligning to TRBD2. The junction had 5 bases not matched to a gene; V was cut back by 5 bases and J by 5 bases. The CDR3 runs 13 residues. The germline V gene has CDR1 SGHTA and CDR2 FQGNSA.

The rearrangement joins TRBV5-4 to TRBJ2-1; D might be TRBD1 (8 bases). V was shortened by 4 bases and J by 8 bases, with 19 bases between the two germline ends. The CDR3 is 15 amino acids. Germline lookup yields CDR1 SGHNT and CDR2 YYREEE (reference sequence). The CDR3 DNA follows: TGTGCCAGCAGCCAATCCCCCACAGGGGGGGATGAGCAGTTCTTC. Protein sequence: CASSQSPTGGDEQFF.

This rearrangement joins TRBV29-1 to TRBJ2-7; weak D call: TRBD2 (5 bases). Germline V gene data show CDR1 as SQVTM and CDR2 as ANQGSEA. The CDR3 sequence is 12 residues long. Between the trimmed V and J ends, which lost 2 bases and 5 bases, there was a span of 10 bases. The CDR3 protein is CSVENGLNEQYF. CDR3 bases: TGCAGCGTTGAAAACGGACTCAACGAGCAGTACTTC.

This chain links TRBV21-1 with TRBJ1-5; the D call TRBD1 from the table was never checked on the DNA. TRBV21-1 is described as a pseudogene. This CDR3 contains 16 residues. The CDR3 loop is CASSKTGVVVDQPQHF. DNA of the CDR3: TGTGCCAGCAGCAAGACAGGGGTCGTAGTTGATCAGCCCCAGCATTTT.

The chain links TRBV7-2 to TRBJ1-2; TRBD1 matches 8 bases. V gave up 5 bases and J gave up 4 bases; unmatched junction bases: 6. The CDR3 runs 14 residues. Germline V lookup: CDR1 SGHTA, CDR2 FQGNSA. This CDR3 reads CASSTLTGGYGYTF. The CDR3 region has the DNA TGTGCCAGCAGCACTCTAACAGGGGGCTATGGCTACACCTTC.

The chain carries TRBV9 and TRBJ1-6; D may be TRBD1 (5 bases). The CDR3 is 15 amino acids. Germline values: CDR1 SGDLS, CDR2 YYNGEE. The V end was cut by 0 bases, the J end by 5 bases, with 9 bases between. The CDR3 nucleotides read TGTGCCAGCAGCGTAGAAGGGGCTAATAATTCACCCCTCCACTTT. Translating it yields CASSVEGANNSPLHF.

This clone has only a few counts. The chain is built from TRBV7-8 and TRBJ1-5; maybe TRBD1 (6 bases). The germline V gene has CDR1 SGHVS and CDR2 FQNEAQ. The CDR3 spans 16 residues. V was trimmed by 1 base and J by 1 base, leaving 11 bases between them. The DNA of the CDR3 is TGTGCCAGCAGCTTAGTAAGGGGGGGAAGCAATCAGCCCCAGCATTTT. This translates into CASSLVRGGSNQPQHF.

This clone has a single count. The chain employs TRBV5-1 and TRBJ2-7, with 8 bases that match TRBD2. Looked up from germline, CDR1 is SGHRS and CDR2 is YFSETQ. The CDR3 length is 16 residues. Trimming removed 2 bases from V and 1 base from J; junction bases left unmatched: 8. The CDR3 DNA is TGCGCCAGCAGCTTCGATACTAGCGGTCCTTCCTACGAGCAGTACTTC. It translates to CASSFDTSGPSYEQYF.

The chain recombines TRBV28 with TRBJ2-5, with D possibly being TRBD2 (6 bases). This CDR3 has 16 residues. The germline gives CDR1 MDHEN, CDR2 SYDVKM. Trimming pared 8 bases from V and 1 base from J, leaving 20 bases between. The CDR3: CASAERSGTPQETQYF. DNA for the CDR3: TGTGCCAGCGCCGAGCGTAGCGGAACTCCCCAAGAGACCCAGTACTTC.

The chain is built from TRBV5-1 and TRBJ1-1; tentative D call: TRBD1 (6 bases). CDR1 and CDR2 (germline): SGHRS, YFSETQ. The V gene lost 1 base and the J gene lost 1 base, with 11 bases spanning the gap. This CDR3 comprises 15 residues. The chain's CDR3 is CASSLWQGTNTEAFF. The CDR3 bases are TGCGCCAGCAGCTTGTGGCAGGGGACGAACACTGAAGCTTTCTTT.